The TCR beta chain under discussion was sequenced for a study of identical twins. Template switching added a universal primer site; cDNA carried unique molecular identifiers. From the 5' RACE reads, TCRdb called clonotypes with MiXCR, one entry per CDR3 protein. The profile shows fewer than 550,000 distinct CDR3 sequences, roughly 15% of them singletons. CDR3 size: 12 residues. Germline-derived CDR1 and CDR2 are SNHLY and FYNNEI. Trimming took 6 bases from V and 10 from J; bases not matched to a gene: 8. Study conclusions and caveats: Invariant MAIT and iNKT cells could partly confound zero-insertion analyses. Surplus twin overlap in beta out-of-frame sequences was less pronounced.

Regarding this clonotype: Its antigen is undetermined.

This sample was shared with a second study, whose subject was yellow fever vaccine responses in identical twins.

The sequence was obtained from a woman between 18 and 29 years old in good health. The sequencing sample was made of CD4+ T cells sorted from blood. The chain carries TRBV2 and TRBJ1-1; 7 positions agree with TRBD1. The CDR3 DNA reads TGTGCCAGCAGGACCCAGGGGGATCCAGCTTTCTTT. Amino acid sequence: CASRTQGDPAFF.